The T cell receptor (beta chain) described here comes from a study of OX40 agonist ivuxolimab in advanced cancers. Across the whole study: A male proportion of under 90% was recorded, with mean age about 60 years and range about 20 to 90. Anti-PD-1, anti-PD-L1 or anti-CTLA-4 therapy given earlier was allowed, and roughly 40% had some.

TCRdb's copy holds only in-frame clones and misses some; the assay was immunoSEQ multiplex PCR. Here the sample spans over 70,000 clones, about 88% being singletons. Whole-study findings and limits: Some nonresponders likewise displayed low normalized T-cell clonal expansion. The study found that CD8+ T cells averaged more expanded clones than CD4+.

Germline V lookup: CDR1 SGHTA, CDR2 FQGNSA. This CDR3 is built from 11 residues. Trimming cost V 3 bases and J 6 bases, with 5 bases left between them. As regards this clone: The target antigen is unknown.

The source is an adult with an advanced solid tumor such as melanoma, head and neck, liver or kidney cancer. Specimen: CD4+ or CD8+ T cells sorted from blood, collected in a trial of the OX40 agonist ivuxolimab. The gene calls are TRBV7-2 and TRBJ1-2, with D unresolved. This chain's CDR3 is CASSFRDGYTF. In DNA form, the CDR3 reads TGTGCCAGCAGCTTCCGGGATGGCTACACCTTC.